This TCR beta chain originates from a study of cytomegalovirus exposure and HLA in healthy donors. Broader study findings: Productive rates of about 90% or about 30% were seen for most TCR beta V segments in an earlier analysis. High specificity and sensitivity for cytomegalovirus status were reported for the classifier. Apart from CMV serostatus, no immune exposure information was available.

A note on this clone: Its target is not known.

PCR involved 60 Vbeta and 13 Jbeta primers. Authors' processing steps: Per a later analysis, the number of unique TCR beta chains was about 80 million, of which 8.5 million to 11 million were shared. Profiling relied on immunoSEQ multiplex PCR, and the TCRdb table lists in-frame clones only, not all of them. That table gives V, J and clone size, and the DNA gave D and trimming. Here the sample spans 140,000 to 150,000 clones, roughly three quarters being singletons. The J segment lost 3 bases and the V segment lost 5 bases, leaving 10 bases of the junction unmatched. The germline V gene encodes CDR1 SGHTA and CDR2 FQGNSA. This CDR3 has 16 amino acids.

This clonotype was sampled from a man aged 55 to 70 in good health and CMV-seronegative. The V call is TRBV7-2, the J call TRBJ2-1; 7 bases line up with TRBD2. What was sequenced was PBMCs. The CDR3 loop is CASSPFPSGYYNEQFF. The CDR3 region has the DNA TGTGCCAGCAGCCCATTCCCTAGCGGTTACTACAATGAGCAGTTCTTC.